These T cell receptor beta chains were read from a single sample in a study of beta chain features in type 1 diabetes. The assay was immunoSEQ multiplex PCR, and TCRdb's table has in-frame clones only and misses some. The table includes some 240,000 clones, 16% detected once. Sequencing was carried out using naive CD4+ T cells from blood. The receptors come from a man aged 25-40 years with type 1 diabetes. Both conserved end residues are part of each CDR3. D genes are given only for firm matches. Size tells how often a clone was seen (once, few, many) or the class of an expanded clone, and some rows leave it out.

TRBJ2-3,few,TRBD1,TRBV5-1,TGCGCCAGCAGCTTGTTCATTCGGGACAGGGGATTCGGAGATACGCAGTATTTT,CASSLFIRDRGFGDTQYF
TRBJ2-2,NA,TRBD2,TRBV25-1,TGTGCCAGCAGGACTAGCGGGAGGGCCGGGGAGCTGTTTTTT,CASRTSGRAGELFF
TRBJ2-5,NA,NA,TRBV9,TGTGCCAGCACATCCAGGGGAAGGGAGACCCAGTACTTC,CASTSRGRETQYF
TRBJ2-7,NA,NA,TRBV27,TGTGCCAGCAGTTCACGGGCTACCTACGAGCAGTACTTC,CASSSRATYEQYF
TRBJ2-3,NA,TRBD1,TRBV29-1,TGCAGCGTTGATAAAGGACAGGAGACAGATACGCAGTATTTT,CSVDKGQETDTQYF
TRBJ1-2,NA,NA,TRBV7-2,TGTGCCAGCAGCCGCGGGAACTATGGCTACACCTTC,CASSRGNYGYTF
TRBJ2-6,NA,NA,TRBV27,TGTGCCAGCAGTTTCTCGGCGGGCTACTCTGGGGCCAACGTCCTGACTTTC,CASSFSAGYSGANVLTF
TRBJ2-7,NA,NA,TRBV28,TGTGCCAGCACCTTCGGCAGGGGATCCTACGAGCAGTACTTC,CASTFGRGSYEQYF
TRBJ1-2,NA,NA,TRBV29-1,TGCAGCGTCCAGGCGTACGATTCTAACTATGGCTACACCTTC,CSVQAYDSNYGYTF
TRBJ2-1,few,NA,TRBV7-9,TGTGCCAGCAGCTTACTAACGTACAATGAGCAGTTCTTC,CASSLLTYNEQFF
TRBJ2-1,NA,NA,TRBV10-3,TGTGCCATCAGTGAGGGGGATGAGCAGTTCTTC,CAISEGDEQFF
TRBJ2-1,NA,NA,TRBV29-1,TGCAGCGTTGTAGGCCGGGAGCAGTTCTTC,CSVVGREQFF
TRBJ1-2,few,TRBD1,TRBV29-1,TGCAGCGTTGAAGACTATGGGACAGGGGAAGACTATGGCTACACCTTC,CSVEDYGTGEDYGYTF
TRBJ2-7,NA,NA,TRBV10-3,TGTGCCATCAGTGAAGGCTCCTACGAGCAGTACTTC,CAISEGSYEQYF
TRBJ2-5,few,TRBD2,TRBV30,TGTGCCTGGAGCCGCGGGAGCGGGGAGACCCAGTACTTC,CAWSRGSGETQYF
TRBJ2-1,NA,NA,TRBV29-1,TGCAGCGTTGCCAGGGGCTCCTACAATGAGCAGTTCTTC,CSVARGSYNEQFF
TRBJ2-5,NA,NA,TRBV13,TGTGCCAGCATCCCCCAGTTAACCCAGTACTTC,CASIPQLTQYF
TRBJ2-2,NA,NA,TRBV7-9,TGTGCCAGCAGCTTAGTTTGGTCCGGGGAGCTGTTTTTT,CASSLVWSGELFF
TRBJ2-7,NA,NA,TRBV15,TGTGCCACCAGCTCCCCCGGAGGGGCTCGGTACGAGCAGTACTTC,CATSSPGGARYEQYF
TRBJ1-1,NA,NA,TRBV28,TGTGCCAGCACCTTGCGGGGGGGCACTGAAGCTTTCTTT,CASTLRGGTEAFF
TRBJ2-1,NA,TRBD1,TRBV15,TGTGCCACCAGCAGCCGGGACAGGGAGATTATTGAGCAGTTCTTC,CATSSRDREIIEQFF
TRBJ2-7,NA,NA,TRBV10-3,TGTGCCATCAGTGAGGGTACAGGAGCCTACGAGCAGTACTTC,CAISEGTGAYEQYF
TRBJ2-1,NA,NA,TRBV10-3,TGTGCCATCAGCGGGGACTCCCCCCCGTTCTTC,CAISGDSPPFF
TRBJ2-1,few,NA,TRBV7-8,TGTGCCAGCACCGGGGGTAATGAGCAGTTCTTC,CASTGGNEQFF
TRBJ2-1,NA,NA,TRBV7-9,TGTGCCAGCAGCTTGGTGGGCAATGAGCAGTTCTTC,CASSLVGNEQFF
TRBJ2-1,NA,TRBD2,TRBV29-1,TGCAGCGTTGCGGGACTAGCGGGGAAAAGCTCCTACAATGAGCAGTTCTTC,CSVAGLAGKSSYNEQFF
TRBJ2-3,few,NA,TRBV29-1,TGCAGCGTTGCCGGCAGGGCTCGCACAGATACGCAGTATTTT,CSVAGRARTDTQYF
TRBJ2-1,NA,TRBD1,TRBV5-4,TGTGCCAGCAGCTCCCGCGACAGGGAAGCATCCTACAATGAGCAGTTCTTC,CASSSRDREASYNEQFF
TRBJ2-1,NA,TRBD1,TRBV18,TGTGCCAGCTCACCAAGGGACAGCAACAATGAGCAGTTCTTC,CASSPRDSNNEQFF